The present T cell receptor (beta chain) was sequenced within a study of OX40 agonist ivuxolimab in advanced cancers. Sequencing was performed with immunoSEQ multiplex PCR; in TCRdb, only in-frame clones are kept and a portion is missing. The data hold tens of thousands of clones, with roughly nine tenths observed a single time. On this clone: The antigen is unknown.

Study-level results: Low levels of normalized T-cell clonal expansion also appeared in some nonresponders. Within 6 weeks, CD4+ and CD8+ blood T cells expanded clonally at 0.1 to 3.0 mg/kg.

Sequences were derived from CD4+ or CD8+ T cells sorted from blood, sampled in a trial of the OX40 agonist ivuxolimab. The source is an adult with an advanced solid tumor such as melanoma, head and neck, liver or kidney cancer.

The CDR3, as DNA: TGTGCCAGCAACTCACTCAGCACTAACACCGGGGAGCTGTTTTTT. Translated, it gives CASNSLSTNTGELFF. The chain uses TRBV27 and TRBJ2-2; D gene ambiguous. V was cut by 7 bases and J by 2 bases, with 14 bases left in between. The length of the CDR3 is 15 residues. Per germline, CDR1 MNHEY and CDR2 SMNVEV (reference sequence).